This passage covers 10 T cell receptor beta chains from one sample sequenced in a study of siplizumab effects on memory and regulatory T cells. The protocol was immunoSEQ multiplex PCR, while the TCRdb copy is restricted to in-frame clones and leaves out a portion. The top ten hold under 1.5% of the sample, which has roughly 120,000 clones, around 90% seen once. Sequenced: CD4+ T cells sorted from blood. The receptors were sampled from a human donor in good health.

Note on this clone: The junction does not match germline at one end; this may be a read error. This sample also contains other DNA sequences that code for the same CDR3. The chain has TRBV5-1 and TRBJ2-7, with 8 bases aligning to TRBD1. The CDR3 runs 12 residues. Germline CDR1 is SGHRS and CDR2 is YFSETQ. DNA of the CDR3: TGTGCCAGCAGCTTACAGGGGGACGAGCAGTACTTC. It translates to CASSLQGDEQYF.

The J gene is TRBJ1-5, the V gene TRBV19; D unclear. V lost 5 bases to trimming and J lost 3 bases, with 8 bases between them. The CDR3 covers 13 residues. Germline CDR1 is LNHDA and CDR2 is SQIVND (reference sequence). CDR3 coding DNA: TGTGCCAGTAGTCCGGACTTCAATCAGCCCCAGCATTTT. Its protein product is CASSPDFNQPQHF.

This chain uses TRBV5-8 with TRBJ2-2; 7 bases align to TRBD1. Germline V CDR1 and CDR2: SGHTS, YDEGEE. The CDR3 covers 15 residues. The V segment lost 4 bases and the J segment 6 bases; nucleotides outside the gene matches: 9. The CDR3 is CASSRQGSLPGELFF. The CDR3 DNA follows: TGTGCCAGCAGCCGACAGGGAAGTCTCCCCGGGGAGCTGTTTTTT. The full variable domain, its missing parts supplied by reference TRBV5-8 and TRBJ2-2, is EAGVTQSPTHLIKTRGQQATLRCSPISGHTSVYWYQQALGLGLQFLLWYDEGEERNRGNFPPRFSGRQFPNYSSELNVNALELEDSALYLCASSRQGSLPGELFFGEGSRLTVL.

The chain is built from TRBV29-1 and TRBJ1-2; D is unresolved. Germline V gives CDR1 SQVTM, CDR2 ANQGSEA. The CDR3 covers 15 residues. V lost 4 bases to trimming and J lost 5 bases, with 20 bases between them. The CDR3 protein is CSVGETAEDRYGYTF. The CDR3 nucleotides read TGCAGCGTTGGAGAAACGGCAGAAGATAGGTATGGCTACACCTTC.

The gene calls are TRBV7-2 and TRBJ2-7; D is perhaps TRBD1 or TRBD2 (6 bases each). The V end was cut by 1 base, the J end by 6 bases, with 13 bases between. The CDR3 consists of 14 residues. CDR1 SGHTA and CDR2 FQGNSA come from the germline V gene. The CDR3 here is CASSLVTGTVEQYF. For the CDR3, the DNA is TGTGCCAGCAGCTTAGTTACAGGGACTGTCGAGCAGTACTTC.

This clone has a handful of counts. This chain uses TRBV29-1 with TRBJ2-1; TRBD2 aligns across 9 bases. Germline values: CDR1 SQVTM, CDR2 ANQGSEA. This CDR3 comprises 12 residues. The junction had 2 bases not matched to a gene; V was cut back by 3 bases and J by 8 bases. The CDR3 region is CSVDGTSYEQFF. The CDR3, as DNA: TGCAGCGTTGACGGGACTAGCTATGAGCAGTTCTTC.

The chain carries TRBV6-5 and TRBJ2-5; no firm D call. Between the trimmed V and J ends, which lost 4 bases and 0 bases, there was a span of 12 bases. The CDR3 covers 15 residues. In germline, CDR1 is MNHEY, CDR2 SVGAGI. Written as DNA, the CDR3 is TGTGCCAGCAGTTTACGGACGGCTTACCAAGAGACCCAGTACTTC. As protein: CASSLRTAYQETQYF.

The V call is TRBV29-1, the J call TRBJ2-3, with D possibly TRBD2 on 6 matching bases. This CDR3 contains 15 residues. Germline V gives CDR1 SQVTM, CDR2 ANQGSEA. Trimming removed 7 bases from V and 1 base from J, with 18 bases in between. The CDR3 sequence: CSGRLGGDGTDTQYF. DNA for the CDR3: TGCAGCGGCCGCCTCGGCGGGGACGGCACAGATACGCAGTATTTT.

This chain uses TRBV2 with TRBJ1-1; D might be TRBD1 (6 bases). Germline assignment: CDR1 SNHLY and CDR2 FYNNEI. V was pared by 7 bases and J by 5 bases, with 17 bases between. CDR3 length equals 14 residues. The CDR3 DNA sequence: TGTGCCAGCACCTTAAGTACAGGGTGGACTGAAGCTTTCTTT. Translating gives CASTLSTGWTEAFF. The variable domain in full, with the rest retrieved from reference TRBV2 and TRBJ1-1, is EPEVTQTPSHQVTQMGQEVILRCVPISNHLYFYWYRQILGQKVEFLVSFYNNEISEKSEIFDDQFSVERPDGSNFTLKIRSTKLEDSAMYFCASTLSTGWTEAFFGQGTRLTVV.

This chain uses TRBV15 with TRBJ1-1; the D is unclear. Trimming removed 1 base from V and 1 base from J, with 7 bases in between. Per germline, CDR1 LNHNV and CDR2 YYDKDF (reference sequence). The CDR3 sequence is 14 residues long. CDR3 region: CATSRGRRNTEAFF. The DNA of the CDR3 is TGTGCCACCAGCAGAGGAAGGCGGAACACTGAAGCTTTCTTT.